Detailed here is one TCR beta chain. Its antigen is not identified. TCRdb called the RT-PCR reads again in MiXCR, with one record for every CDR3 protein. The sample shows 650,000 to 800,000 distinct CDR3 sequences, less than 20% of them seen only once. The data belong to a study of response to subunit inactivated influenza vaccine. Whole-study findings and limits: With each seasonal influenza vaccination, the authors suggested, few new T cells are recruited.

V was clipped by 1 base and J by 7 bases, with 13 bases between them. This CDR3 is built from 15 residues. The source material was PBMCs from blood, sampled roughly 5 days after vaccination. This sequence was found in a man aged 50 or older who received an inactivated influenza vaccine. The rearrangement joins TRBV12-3 or TRBV12-4 to TRBJ2-2; D tentatively reads TRBD1 or TRBD2 (5 bases each). In DNA form, the CDR3 reads TGTGCCAGCAGTTTAGGGGGACGGAGAGTCGGGGAGCTGTTTTTT. This translates into CASSLGGRRVGELFF.